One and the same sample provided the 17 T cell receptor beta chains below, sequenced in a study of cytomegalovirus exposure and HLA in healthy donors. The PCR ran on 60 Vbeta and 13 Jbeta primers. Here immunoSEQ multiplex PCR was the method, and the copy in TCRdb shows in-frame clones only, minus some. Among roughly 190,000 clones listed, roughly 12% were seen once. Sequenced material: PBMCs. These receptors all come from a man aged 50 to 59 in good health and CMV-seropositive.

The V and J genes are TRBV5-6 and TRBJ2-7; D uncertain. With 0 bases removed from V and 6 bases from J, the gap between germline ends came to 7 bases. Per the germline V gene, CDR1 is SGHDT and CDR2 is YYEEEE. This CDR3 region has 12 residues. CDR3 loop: CASSLVSGEQYF. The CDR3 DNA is TGTGCCAGCAGCTTGGTTTCAGGCGAGCAGTACTTC.

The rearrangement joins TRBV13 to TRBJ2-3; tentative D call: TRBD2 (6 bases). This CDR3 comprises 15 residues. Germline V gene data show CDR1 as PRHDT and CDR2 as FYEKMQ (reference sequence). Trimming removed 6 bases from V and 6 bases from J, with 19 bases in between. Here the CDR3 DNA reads TGTGCCAGCAGTTCCCGGGACTTCTCTGGGGATACGCAGTATTTT. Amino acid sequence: CASSSRDFSGDTQYF.

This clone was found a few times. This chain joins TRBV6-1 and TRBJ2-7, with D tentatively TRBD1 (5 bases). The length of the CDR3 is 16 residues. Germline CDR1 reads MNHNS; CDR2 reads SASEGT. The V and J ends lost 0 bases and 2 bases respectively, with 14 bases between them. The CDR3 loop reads CASSEAKGFPPYEQYV. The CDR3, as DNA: TGTGCCAGCAGTGAAGCCAAGGGGTTCCCCCCCTACGAGCAGTACGTC.

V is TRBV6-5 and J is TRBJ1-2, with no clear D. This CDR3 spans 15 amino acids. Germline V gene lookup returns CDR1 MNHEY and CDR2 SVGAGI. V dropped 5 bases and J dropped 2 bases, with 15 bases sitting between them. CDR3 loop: CASSREGKLNYGYTF. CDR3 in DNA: TGTGCCAGCAGTCGGGAAGGGAAACTCAACTATGGCTACACCTTC.

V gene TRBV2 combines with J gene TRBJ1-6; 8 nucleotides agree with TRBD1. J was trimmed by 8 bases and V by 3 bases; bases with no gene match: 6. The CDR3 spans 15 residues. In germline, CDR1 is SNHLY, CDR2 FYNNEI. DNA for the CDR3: TGTGCCAGCAGTGAGAAGACAGGGGTCGATTCACCCCTCCACTTT. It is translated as CASSEKTGVDSPLHF.

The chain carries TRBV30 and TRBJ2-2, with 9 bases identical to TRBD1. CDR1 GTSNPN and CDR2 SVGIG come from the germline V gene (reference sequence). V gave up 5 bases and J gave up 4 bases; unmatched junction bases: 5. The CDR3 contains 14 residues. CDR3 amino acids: CAWDRGGRTGELFF. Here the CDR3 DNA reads TGTGCCTGGGACAGGGGGGGTCGCACCGGGGAGCTGTTTTTT.

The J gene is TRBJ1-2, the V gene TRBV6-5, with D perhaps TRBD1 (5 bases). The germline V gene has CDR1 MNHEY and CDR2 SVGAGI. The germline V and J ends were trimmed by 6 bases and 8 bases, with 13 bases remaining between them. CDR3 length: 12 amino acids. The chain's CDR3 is CASRVGTWGYTF. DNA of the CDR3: TGTGCCAGCAGGGTCGGGACTTGGGGCTACACCTTC.

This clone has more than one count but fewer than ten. CDR3 sequence: CASSLSRQETQYF. The CDR3 bases are TGTGCCAGCAGCCTAAGCAGGCAAGAGACCCAGTACTTC. V usage is TRBV11-2 and J usage is TRBJ2-5; D gene unclear. The ends were cut back, 5 bases at V and 2 bases at J, with 9 bases in the middle. Germline V lookup: CDR1 SGHAT, CDR2 FQNNGV. The CDR3 is 13 amino acids.

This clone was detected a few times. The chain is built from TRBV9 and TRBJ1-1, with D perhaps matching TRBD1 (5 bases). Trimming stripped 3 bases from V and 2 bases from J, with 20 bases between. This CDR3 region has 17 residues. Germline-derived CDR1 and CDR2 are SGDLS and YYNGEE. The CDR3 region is CASSAPDGRTTNTEAFF. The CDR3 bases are TGTGCCAGCAGCGCGCCCGACGGGAGGACAACTAACACTGAAGCTTTCTTT.

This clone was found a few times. DNA of the CDR3: TGTGCCAGCAGTCCGTCGACAGGGAGGTACGAGCAGTACGTC. Its protein is CASSPSTGRYEQYV. The V call is TRBV27, the J call TRBJ2-7; maybe TRBD1 (7 bases). CDR3 length: 14 amino acids. Trimming pared 5 bases from V and 4 bases from J, leaving 15 bases between. The germline CDR1 and CDR2 sequences are MNHEY and SMNVEV (reference sequence).

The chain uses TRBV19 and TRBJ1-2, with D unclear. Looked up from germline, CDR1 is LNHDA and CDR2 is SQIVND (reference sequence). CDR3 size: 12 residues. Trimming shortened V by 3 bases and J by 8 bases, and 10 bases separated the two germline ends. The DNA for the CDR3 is TGTGCCAGTAGTATGCGAGGGAGAGGCTACACCTTC. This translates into CASSMRGRGYTF.

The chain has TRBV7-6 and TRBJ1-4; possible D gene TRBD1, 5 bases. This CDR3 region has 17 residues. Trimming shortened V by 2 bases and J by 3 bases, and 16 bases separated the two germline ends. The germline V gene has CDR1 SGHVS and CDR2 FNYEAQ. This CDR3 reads CASSLLDFGASNEKLFF. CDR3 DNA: TGTGCCAGCAGCTTATTAGATTTTGGGGCGTCTAATGAAAAACTGTTTTTT.

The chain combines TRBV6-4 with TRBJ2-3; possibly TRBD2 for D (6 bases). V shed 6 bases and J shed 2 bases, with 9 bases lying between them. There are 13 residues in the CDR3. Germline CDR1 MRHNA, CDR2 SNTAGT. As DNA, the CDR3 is TGTGCCAGCAGCCGGGACTTCACAGATACGCAGTATTTT. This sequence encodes CASSRDFTDTQYF.

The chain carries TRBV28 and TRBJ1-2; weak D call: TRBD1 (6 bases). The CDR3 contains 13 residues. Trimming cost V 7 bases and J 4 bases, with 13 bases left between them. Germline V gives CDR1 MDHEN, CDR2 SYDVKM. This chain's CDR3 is CASNGQTFYGYTF. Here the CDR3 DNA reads TGTGCCAGCAACGGACAGACCTTCTATGGCTACACCTTC.

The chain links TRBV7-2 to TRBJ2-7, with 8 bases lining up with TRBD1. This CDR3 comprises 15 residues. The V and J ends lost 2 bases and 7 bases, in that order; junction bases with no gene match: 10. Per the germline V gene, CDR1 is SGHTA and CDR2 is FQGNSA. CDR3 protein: CASSLSPGGPLEQYF. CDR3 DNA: TGTGCCAGCAGCTTATCCCCAGGGGGCCCCTTGGAGCAGTACTTC.

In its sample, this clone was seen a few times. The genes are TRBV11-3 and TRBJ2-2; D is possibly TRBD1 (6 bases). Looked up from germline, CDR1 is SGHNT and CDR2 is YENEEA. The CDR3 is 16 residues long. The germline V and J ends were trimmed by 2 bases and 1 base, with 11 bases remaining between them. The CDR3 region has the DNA TGTGCCAGCAGCTTAAACAGGGTAGAGAACACCGGGGAGCTGTTTTTT. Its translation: CASSLNRVENTGELFF.

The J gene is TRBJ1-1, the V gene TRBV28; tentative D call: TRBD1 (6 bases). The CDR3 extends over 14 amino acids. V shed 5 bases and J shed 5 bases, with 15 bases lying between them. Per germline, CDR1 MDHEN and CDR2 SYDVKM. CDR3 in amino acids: CASSQTGSGTEAFF. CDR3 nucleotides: TGTGCCAGCAGTCAAACAGGGTCGGGGACTGAAGCTTTCTTT.